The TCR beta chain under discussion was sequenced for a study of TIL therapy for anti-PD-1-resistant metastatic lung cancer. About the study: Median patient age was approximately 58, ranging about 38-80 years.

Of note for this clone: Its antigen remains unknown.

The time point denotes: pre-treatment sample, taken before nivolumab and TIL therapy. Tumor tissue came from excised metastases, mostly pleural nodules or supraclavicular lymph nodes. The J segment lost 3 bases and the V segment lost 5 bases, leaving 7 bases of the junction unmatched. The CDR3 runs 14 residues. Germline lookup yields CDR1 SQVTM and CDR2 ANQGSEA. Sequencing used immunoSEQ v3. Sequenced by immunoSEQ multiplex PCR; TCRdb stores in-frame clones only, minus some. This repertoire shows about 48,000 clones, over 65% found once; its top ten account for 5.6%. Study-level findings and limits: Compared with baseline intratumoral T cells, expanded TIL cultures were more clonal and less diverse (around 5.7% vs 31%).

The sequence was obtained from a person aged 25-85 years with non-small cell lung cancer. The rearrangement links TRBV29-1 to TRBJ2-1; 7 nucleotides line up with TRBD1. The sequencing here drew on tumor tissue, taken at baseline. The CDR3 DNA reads TGCAGCGTTATACAGGGGATATACTACAATGAGCAGTTCTTC. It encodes CSVIQGIYYNEQFF.